These 15 T cell receptor beta chains came from one sample sequenced in a study of T-cell memory formation after mild COVID-19. TCRdb re-called the 5' RACE reads through MiXCR, storing one row per CDR3 protein. The sample lists about 350,000 distinct CDR3 sequences, approximately 27% occurring once. The sequenced sample consisted of PBMCs or a T cell subset sorted from them (not recorded which). All receptors come from an adult woman who had mild COVID-19 (a few samples of this study predate the infection). Cell type and time point are not known.

This clonotype was observed at least ten times. The gene calls are TRBV12-3 or TRBV12-4 and TRBJ2-2; unclear D gene. Trimming removed 4 bases at V and 5 bases at J, with 8 bases between. CDR3 length equals 13 residues. Here the CDR3 reads CASSSDFTGELFF. CDR3 DNA sequence: TGTGCCAGCAGTTCCGACTTTACCGGGGAGCTGTTTTTT.

This clonotype showed up just a few times. The rearrangement links TRBV5-6 to TRBJ1-1; no firm D call. The germline V and J ends were trimmed by 2 bases and 6 bases, with 11 bases remaining between them. This CDR3 is 13 amino acids long. CDR1 and CDR2 (germline): SGHDT, YYEEEE. The CDR3 DNA reads TGTGCCAGCAGCTTACGACGGACGGCTGAAGCTTTCTTT. It specifies CASSLRRTAEAFF.

The rearrangement joins TRBV12-3 or TRBV12-4 to TRBJ1-2; maybe TRBD1 (6 bases). The CDR3 spans 13 residues. Trimming took off 7 bases at V and 5 bases at J, with 14 bases between the two ends. The CDR3 is CASTPGGAYGYTF. The CDR3 DNA reads TGTGCCAGCACCCCTGGGGGGGCGTATGGCTACACCTTC.

This clonotype appeared many times. This chain links TRBV5-6 with TRBJ2-7; D is uncertain. Trimming shortened V by 1 base and J by 0 bases, and 8 bases separated the two germline ends. Germline CDR1 is SGHDT and CDR2 is YYEEEE. The CDR3 spans 14 residues. The CDR3 protein is CASSLRPSSYEQYF. The DNA for the CDR3 is TGTGCCAGCAGCTTGCGTCCATCCTCCTACGAGCAGTACTTC. Using reference TRBV5-6 and TRBJ2-7 for the parts outside the CDR3, the full variable domain is DAGVTQSPTHLIKTRGQQVTLRCSPKSGHDTVSWYQQALGQGPQFIFQYYEEEERQRGNFPDRFSGHQFPNYSSELNVNALLLGDSALYLCASSLRPSSYEQYFGPGTRLTVT.

The V and J genes are TRBV3-1 and TRBJ2-1, with 11 bases identical to TRBD2. This CDR3 has 17 residues. V trimming: 2 bases; J trimming: 10 bases; junction bases outside the gene matches: 13. Germline lookup yields CDR1 LGHDT and CDR2 YNNKEL (reference sequence). CDR3 nucleotide sequence: TGTGCCAGCAGCCAAAATTACCTAGCGGGAGGACGAAGCGAGCAGTTCTTC. It specifies CASSQNYLAGGRSEQFF.

This clonotype was counted between two and nine times. The chain carries TRBV24-1 and TRBJ2-5; 10 bases line up with TRBD2. V dropped 3 bases and J dropped 5; count of bases not matched to a gene: 5. Germline V CDR1 and CDR2: KGHDR, SFDVKD. This CDR3 comprises 15 residues. This CDR3 is CATSDPSGSGETQYF. The CDR3 coding sequence is TGTGCCACCAGTGATCCTAGCGGGAGTGGCGAGACCCAGTACTTC.

This clonotype has only a few counts. The genes are TRBV11-2 and TRBJ2-2; possibly TRBD2 for D (5 bases). This CDR3 has 14 amino acids. The V and J ends lost 10 bases and 3 bases respectively, with 15 bases between them. CDR1 and CDR2 from the germline V gene are SGHAT and FQNNGV. CDR3: CATHVGEHTGELFF. Here the CDR3 DNA reads TGTGCCACTCATGTGGGAGAGCACACCGGGGAGCTGTTTTTT.

The chain links TRBV5-1 to TRBJ2-7; D unclear. The CDR3 covers 15 residues. Germline V CDR1 and CDR2: SGHRS, YFSETQ. V lost 6 bases, J lost 4 bases, and 20 bases lay in between. As DNA, the CDR3 is TGCGCCAGCACTTTCCTTACTGGCCATTCATACGAGCAGTACTTC. Protein sequence: CASTFLTGHSYEQYF.

This clonotype appeared a few times. The CDR3 loop reads CATSDLPGTRSTDTQYF. The CDR3 nucleotides are TGTGCCACCAGTGATTTGCCTGGGACCCGTAGCACAGATACGCAGTATTTT. The chain is built from TRBV24-1 and TRBJ2-3, with D perhaps assigned TRBD1 or TRBD2 (5 bases each). V was trimmed by 0 bases and J by 0 bases, leaving 12 bases between them. CDR3 length: 17 residues. Germline lookup yields CDR1 KGHDR and CDR2 SFDVKD.

The rearrangement uses TRBV5-1 and TRBJ2-5, with 9 nucleotides matching TRBD2. Trimming at V came to 0 bases and at J to 2 bases, leaving 8 bases not matched to a gene. CDR1 is SGHRS, CDR2 YFSETQ, per germline. The CDR3 runs 17 residues. This CDR3 is CASSLVGRAGGQETQYF. CDR3 in DNA: TGCGCCAGCAGCTTGGTCGGACGTGCGGGAGGGCAAGAGACCCAGTACTTC.

Only a few counts were recorded for this clonotype. The V call is TRBV4-1, the J call TRBJ1-1; D ambiguous. Trimming removed 4 bases at V and 4 bases at J, with 13 bases between. The germline V gene has CDR1 MGHRA and CDR2 YSYEKL. CDR3 size: 14 residues. CDR3 in amino acids: CASSPQRAGTEAFF. The CDR3 DNA reads TGCGCCAGCAGCCCCCAGCGGGCAGGCACTGAAGCTTTCTTT.

V gene TRBV12-3 or TRBV12-4 combines with J gene TRBJ1-6; D gene uncertain. The CDR3 runs to 15 residues. With 5 bases removed from V and 7 bases from J, the gap between germline ends came to 15 bases. The CDR3 region is CASSRRRAENSPLHF. In DNA, the CDR3 is TGTGCCAGCAGTCGTCGGAGGGCGGAGAATTCACCCCTCCACTTT.

The chain joins TRBV5-1 to TRBJ2-3; D is unclear. The V gene's germline CDR1 is SGHRS and CDR2 YFSETQ. CDR3 length: 14 residues. Trimming took off 0 bases at V and 6 bases at J, with 11 bases between the two ends. CDR3 coding DNA: TGCGCCAGCAGCTTGGGTCCCGGTCGGGATACGCAGTATTTT. Residues: CASSLGPGRDTQYF.

The sample holds many counts of this clonotype. The rearrangement uses TRBV12-3 or TRBV12-4 and TRBJ2-7; 7 bases line up with TRBD1. The CDR3 runs 13 residues. V lost 5 bases and J lost 5; bases outside the gene matches: 6. Written as DNA, the CDR3 is TGTGCCAGCAGTATGACAGGGTCGCACGAGCAGTACTTC. Translation: CASSMTGSHEQYF.

The V and J genes are TRBV10-2 and TRBJ2-5, with unresolved D. V lost 8 bases to trimming and J lost 5 bases, with 18 bases between them. The CDR3 extends over 14 amino acids. Germline V lookup: CDR1 WSHSY, CDR2 SAAADI. The CDR3 is CASRDPGPWETQYF. The DNA of the CDR3 is TGCGCCAGCCGCGATCCAGGACCTTGGGAGACCCAGTACTTC.